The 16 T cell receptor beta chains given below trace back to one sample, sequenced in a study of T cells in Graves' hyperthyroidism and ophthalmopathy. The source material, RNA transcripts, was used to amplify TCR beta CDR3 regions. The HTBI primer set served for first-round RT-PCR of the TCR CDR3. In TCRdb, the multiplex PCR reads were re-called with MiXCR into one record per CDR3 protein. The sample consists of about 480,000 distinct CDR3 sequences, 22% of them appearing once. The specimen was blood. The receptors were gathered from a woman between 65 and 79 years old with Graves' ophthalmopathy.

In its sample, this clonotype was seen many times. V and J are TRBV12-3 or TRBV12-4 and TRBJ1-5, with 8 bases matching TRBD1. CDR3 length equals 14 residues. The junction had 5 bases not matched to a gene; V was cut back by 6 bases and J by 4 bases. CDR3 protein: CASRFTGGNQPQHF. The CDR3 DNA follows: TGTGCCAGCAGATTTACAGGGGGGAATCAGCCCCAGCATTTT.

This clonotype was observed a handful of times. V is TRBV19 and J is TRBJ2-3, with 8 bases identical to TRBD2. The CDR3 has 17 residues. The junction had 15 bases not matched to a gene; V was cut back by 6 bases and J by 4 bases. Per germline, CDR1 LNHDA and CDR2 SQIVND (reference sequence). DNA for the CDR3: TGTGCCAGTAGAAATACCGGGACTAGGGGTTCGGCAGATACGCAGTATTTT. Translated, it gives CASRNTGTRGSADTQYF.

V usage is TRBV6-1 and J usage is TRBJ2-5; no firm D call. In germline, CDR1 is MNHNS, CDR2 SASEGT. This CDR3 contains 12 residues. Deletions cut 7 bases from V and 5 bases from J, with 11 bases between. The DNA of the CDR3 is TGTGCCAGCACCATGAATAGGGAGACCCAGTACTTC. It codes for CASTMNRETQYF.

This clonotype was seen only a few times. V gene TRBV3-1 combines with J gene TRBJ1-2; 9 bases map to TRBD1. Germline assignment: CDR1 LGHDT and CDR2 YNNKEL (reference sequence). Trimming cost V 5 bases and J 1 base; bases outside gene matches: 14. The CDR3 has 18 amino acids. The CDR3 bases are TGTGCCAGCAGCAACCGAGGAGCCACAGGGGGCTATAACTATGGCTACACCTTC. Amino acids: CASSNRGATGGYNYGYTF.

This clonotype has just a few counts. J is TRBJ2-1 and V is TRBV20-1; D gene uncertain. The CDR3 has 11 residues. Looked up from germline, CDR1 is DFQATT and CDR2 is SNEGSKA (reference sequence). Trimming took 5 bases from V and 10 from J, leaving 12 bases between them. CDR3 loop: CSALSFGEQFF. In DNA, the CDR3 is TGCAGTGCTCTTTCATTTGGGGAGCAGTTCTTC.

The CDR3 is CASSEGEPLHF. DNA of the CDR3: TGCGCCAGCAGTGAGGGCGAACCCCTCCACTTT. The J gene is TRBJ1-6, the V gene TRBV10-2, with D uncertain. Trimming took off 2 bases at V and 12 bases at J, with 5 bases between the two ends. This CDR3 comprises 11 residues. Germline CDR1 WSHSY, CDR2 SAAADI.

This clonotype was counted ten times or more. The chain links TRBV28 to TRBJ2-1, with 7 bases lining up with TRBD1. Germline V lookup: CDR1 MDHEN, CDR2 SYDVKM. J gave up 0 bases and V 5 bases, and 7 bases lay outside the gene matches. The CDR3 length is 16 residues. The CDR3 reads CASSIPGQISYNEQFF. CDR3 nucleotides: TGTGCCAGCAGTATCCCGGGACAGATCTCCTACAATGAGCAGTTCTTC.

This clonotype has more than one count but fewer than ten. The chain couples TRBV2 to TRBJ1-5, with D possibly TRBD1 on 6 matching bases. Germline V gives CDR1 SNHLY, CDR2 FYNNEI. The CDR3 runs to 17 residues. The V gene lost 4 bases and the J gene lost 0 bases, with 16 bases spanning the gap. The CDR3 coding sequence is TGTGCCAGCAGTGGGGGCAGGGGCATGAATAGCAATCAGCCCCAGCATTTT. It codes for CASSGGRGMNSNQPQHF.

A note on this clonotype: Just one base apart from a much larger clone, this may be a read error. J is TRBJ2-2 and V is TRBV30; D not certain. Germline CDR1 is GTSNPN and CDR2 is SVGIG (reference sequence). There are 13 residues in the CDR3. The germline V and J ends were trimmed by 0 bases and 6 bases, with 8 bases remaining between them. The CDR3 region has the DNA TGTGCCTGGAGTGTAAAGGCGGCCGGGGAGCTGTTTTTT. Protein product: CAWSVKAAGELFF.

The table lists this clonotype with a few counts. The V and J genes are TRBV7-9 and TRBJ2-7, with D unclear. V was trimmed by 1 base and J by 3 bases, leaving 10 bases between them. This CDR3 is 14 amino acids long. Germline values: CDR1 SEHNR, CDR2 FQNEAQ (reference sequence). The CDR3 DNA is TGTGCCAGCAGCTTAGTGGGCCCGAGCTACGAGCAGTACTTC. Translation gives CASSLVGPSYEQYF.

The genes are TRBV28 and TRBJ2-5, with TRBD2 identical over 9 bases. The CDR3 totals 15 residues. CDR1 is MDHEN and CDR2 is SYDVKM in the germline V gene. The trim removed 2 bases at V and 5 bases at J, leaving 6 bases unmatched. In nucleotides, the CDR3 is TGTGCCAGCAGTTTAGCGGGAGGGAATGGGGAGACCCAGTACTTC. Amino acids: CASSLAGGNGETQYF.

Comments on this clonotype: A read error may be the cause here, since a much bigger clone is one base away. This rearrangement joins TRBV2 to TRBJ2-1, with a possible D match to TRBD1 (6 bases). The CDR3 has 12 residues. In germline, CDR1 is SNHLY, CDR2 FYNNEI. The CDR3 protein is CAGSGDIYEQFF. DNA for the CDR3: TGTGCCGGCAGTGGGGACATTTATGAGCAGTTCTTC.

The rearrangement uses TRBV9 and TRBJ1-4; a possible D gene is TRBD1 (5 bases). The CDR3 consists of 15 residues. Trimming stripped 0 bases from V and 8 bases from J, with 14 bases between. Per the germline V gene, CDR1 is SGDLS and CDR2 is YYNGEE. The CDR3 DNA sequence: TGTGCCAGCAGCGTAGGGCCGGGGCCTGGCGAAAAACTGTTTTTT. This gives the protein CASSVGPGPGEKLFF.

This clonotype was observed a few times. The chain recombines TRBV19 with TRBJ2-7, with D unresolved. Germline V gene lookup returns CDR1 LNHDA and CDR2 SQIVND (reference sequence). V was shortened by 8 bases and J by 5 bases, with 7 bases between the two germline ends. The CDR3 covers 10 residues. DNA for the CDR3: TGTGCCAGTGGCCTCAACGAGCAGTACTTC. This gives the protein CASGLNEQYF.

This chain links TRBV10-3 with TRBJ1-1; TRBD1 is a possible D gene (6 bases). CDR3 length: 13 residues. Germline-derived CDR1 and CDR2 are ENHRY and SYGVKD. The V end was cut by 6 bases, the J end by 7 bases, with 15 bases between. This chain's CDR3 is CAIRTGGLLEAFF. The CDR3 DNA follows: TGTGCCATCAGAACGGGGGGGCTCCTTGAAGCTTTCTTT.

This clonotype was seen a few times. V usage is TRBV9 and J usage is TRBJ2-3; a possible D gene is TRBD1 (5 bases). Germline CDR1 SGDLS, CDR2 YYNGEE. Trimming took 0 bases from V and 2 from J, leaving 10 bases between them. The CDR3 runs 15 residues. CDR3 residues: CASSVGGRATDTQYF. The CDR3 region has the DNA TGTGCCAGCAGCGTAGGAGGCAGGGCCACAGATACGCAGTATTTT.